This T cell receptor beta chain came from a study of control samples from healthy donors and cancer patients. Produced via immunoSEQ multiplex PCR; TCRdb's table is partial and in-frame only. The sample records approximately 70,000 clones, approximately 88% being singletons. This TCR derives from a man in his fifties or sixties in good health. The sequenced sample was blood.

CDR3 bases: TGTGCCAGCAGCCAGGCAGGAGTTGGCACTGAAGCTTTCTTT. Translation gives CASSQAGVGTEAFF. V gene TRBV3-1 (or the pseudogene TRBV3-2) combines with J gene TRBJ1-1; the D is unclear. Germline V gives CDR1 LGHDT, CDR2 YNNKEL (reference sequence). This CDR3 contains 14 residues. Trimming took off 3 bases at V and 4 bases at J, with 12 bases between the two ends.